A selection of T cell receptor beta chains follows, all from one sample in a study of Ad26.COV2.S vaccination and SARS-CoV-2 variants. The method was immunoSEQ multiplex PCR; TCRdb's version includes in-frame clones alone and lacks a portion of them. The sample includes roughly 350,000 clones, 65% to 90% of them seen just once. Material: peripheral blood, obtained in a trial of Ad26.COV2.S vaccine versus placebo. Every receptor here comes from a person aged 18-65 years who received the Ad26.COV2.S COVID-19 vaccine or a placebo. The CDR3 runs from the conserved cysteine through the conserved F or W. Each record gives: D gene, clone size, J gene, CDR3 length, V gene, CDR3 protein. D genes are given only for firm matches. Size tells how often a clone was seen (once, few, many) or the class of an expanded clone, and some rows leave it out.

d_gene: NA; abundance: few; j_gene: TRBJ1-5; len: 15; v_gene: TRBV5-4; CDR3aa: CASSLGPGANQPQHF
d_gene: NA; abundance: NA; j_gene: TRBJ1-5; len: 13; v_gene: TRBV19; CDR3aa: CASRGAYVQPQHF
d_gene: TRBD1; abundance: NA; j_gene: TRBJ2-1; len: 13; v_gene: TRBV28; CDR3aa: CARPDREIDEQFF
d_gene: TRBD1; abundance: once; j_gene: TRBJ1-4; len: 16; v_gene: TRBV5-5; CDR3aa: CASSWTGPWANEKLFF
d_gene: NA; abundance: few; j_gene: TRBJ1-1; len: 11; v_gene: TRBV20-1; CDR3aa: CSAKIYREAFF
d_gene: NA; abundance: once; j_gene: TRBJ1-5; len: 13; v_gene: TRBV6-6; CDR3aa: CASSAGTGASQHF
d_gene: TRBD1; abundance: NA; j_gene: TRBJ1-1; len: 15; v_gene: TRBV5-1; CDR3aa: CASSLQGTGNTEAFF
d_gene: NA; abundance: NA; j_gene: TRBJ2-5; len: 12; v_gene: TRBV6-2/TRBV6-3; CDR3aa: CASSSLGRAQYF
d_gene: TRBD1; abundance: NA; j_gene: TRBJ1-5; len: 15; v_gene: TRBV27; CDR3aa: CASSAGTGLWQPQHF
d_gene: TRBD1; abundance: NA; j_gene: TRBJ1-2; len: 13; v_gene: TRBV18; CDR3aa: CASSPTGEAGYTF
d_gene: NA; abundance: NA; j_gene: TRBJ2-2; len: 13; v_gene: TRBV9; CDR3aa: CASSSSKGGELFF
d_gene: NA; abundance: few; j_gene: TRBJ2-7; len: 15; v_gene: TRBV5-5; CDR3aa: CASSSGYASSYEQYF
d_gene: NA; abundance: NA; j_gene: TRBJ1-5; len: 14; v_gene: TRBV19; CDR3aa: CASSKDGSNQPQHF
d_gene: NA; abundance: NA; j_gene: TRBJ2-5; len: 14; v_gene: TRBV3-1/TRBV3-2; CDR3aa: CASSLLAVQETQYF
d_gene: NA; abundance: NA; j_gene: TRBJ2-5; len: 12; v_gene: TRBV19; CDR3aa: CASSMGRETQYF
d_gene: NA; abundance: NA; j_gene: TRBJ2-1; len: 19; v_gene: TRBV21-1; CDR3aa: CASSAEPTGLDRDRGEQFF
d_gene: NA; abundance: NA; j_gene: TRBJ1-4; len: 17; v_gene: TRBV7-6; CDR3aa: CASSLAGRGTLIEKLFF
d_gene: NA; abundance: NA; j_gene: TRBJ1-1; len: 13; v_gene: TRBV5-1; CDR3aa: CASSLQHNTEAFF
d_gene: TRBD1; abundance: NA; j_gene: TRBJ2-4; len: 13; v_gene: TRBV11-3; CDR3aa: CASSQTGVNIQYF
d_gene: TRBD2; abundance: NA; j_gene: TRBJ2-7; len: 15; v_gene: TRBV5-1; CDR3aa: CASSLRAGEPYEQYF
d_gene: NA; abundance: NA; j_gene: TRBJ1-1; len: 14; v_gene: TRBV27; CDR3aa: CASSLSRDFLGAFF
d_gene: NA; abundance: NA; j_gene: TRBJ1-1; len: 12; v_gene: TRBV6-6; CDR3aa: CASSQQRTEAFF
d_gene: TRBD1; abundance: few; j_gene: TRBJ2-6; len: 17; v_gene: TRBV11-2; CDR3aa: CASSLDRGFSGANVLTF
d_gene: NA; abundance: few; j_gene: TRBJ1-2; len: 17; v_gene: TRBV27; CDR3aa: CASSRGGGGGGIDGYTF
d_gene: TRBD1; abundance: NA; j_gene: TRBJ2-7; len: 13; v_gene: TRBV6-2/TRBV6-3; CDR3aa: CASSKDRVDEQYF
d_gene: NA; abundance: NA; j_gene: TRBJ2-1; len: 14; v_gene: TRBV11-1; CDR3aa: CASSPRIGYNEQFF
d_gene: NA; abundance: NA; j_gene: TRBJ2-2; len: 14; v_gene: TRBV3-1/TRBV3-2; CDR3aa: CASRERRNTGELFF
d_gene: NA; abundance: NA; j_gene: TRBJ1-2; len: 15; v_gene: TRBV10-3; CDR3aa: CAISESKVPNYGYTF
d_gene: NA; abundance: NA; j_gene: TRBJ1-1; len: 15; v_gene: TRBV6-2/TRBV6-3; CDR3aa: CASSSERYMNTEAFF
d_gene: NA; abundance: NA; j_gene: TRBJ1-1; len: 16; v_gene: TRBV28; CDR3aa: CASIPRRQPMNTEAFF
d_gene: NA; abundance: once; j_gene: TRBJ1-1; len: 13; v_gene: TRBV19; CDR3aa: CASSILSTTEAFF
d_gene: NA; abundance: few; j_gene: TRBJ1-4; len: 14; v_gene: TRBV29-1; CDR3aa: CSVGQGSTNEKLFF
d_gene: TRBD1; abundance: NA; j_gene: TRBJ1-1; len: 13; v_gene: TRBV28; CDR3aa: CASSSRQGTEAFF
d_gene: NA; abundance: NA; j_gene: TRBJ2-7; len: 13; v_gene: TRBV6-6; CDR3aa: CASSPPGGYEQYF
d_gene: TRBD2; abundance: NA; j_gene: TRBJ2-2; len: 16; v_gene: TRBV5-1; CDR3aa: CASSMGLAANTGELFF
d_gene: NA; abundance: NA; j_gene: TRBJ2-3; len: 13; v_gene: TRBV27; CDR3aa: CATLASNTDTQYF
d_gene: NA; abundance: NA; j_gene: TRBJ2-5; len: 15; v_gene: TRBV6-5; CDR3aa: CASSYSTGLQETQYF
d_gene: NA; abundance: NA; j_gene: TRBJ1-3; len: 18; v_gene: TRBV19; CDR3aa: CASSPLPGGGDSGNTIYF
d_gene: TRBD2; abundance: NA; j_gene: TRBJ2-7; len: 16; v_gene: TRBV2; CDR3aa: CASAANSGGSSYEQYF
d_gene: TRBD2; abundance: NA; j_gene: TRBJ2-3; len: 14; v_gene: TRBV7-9; CDR3aa: CASLNGLAGEKQYF
d_gene: NA; abundance: NA; j_gene: TRBJ2-3; len: 13; v_gene: TRBV24-1; CDR3aa: CATSRANTDTQYF
d_gene: TRBD1; abundance: once; j_gene: TRBJ2-7; len: 15; v_gene: TRBV13; CDR3aa: CASSQMADRGDEQYF
d_gene: TRBD1; abundance: NA; j_gene: TRBJ2-1; len: 16; v_gene: TRBV6-5; CDR3aa: CASSYSGRGLGNEQFF
d_gene: TRBD2; abundance: NA; j_gene: TRBJ2-7; len: 18; v_gene: TRBV5-1; CDR3aa: CASSGAGLAVTYDYEQYF
d_gene: NA; abundance: NA; j_gene: TRBJ2-4; len: 13; v_gene: TRBV24-1; CDR3aa: CATSLRQKNIQYF
d_gene: TRBD2; abundance: NA; j_gene: TRBJ2-7; len: 17; v_gene: TRBV25-1; CDR3aa: CASSEYSGGGRYYEQYF
d_gene: NA; abundance: NA; j_gene: TRBJ2-7; len: 14; v_gene: TRBV7-9; CDR3aa: CASSPGEGLYEQYF
d_gene: NA; abundance: NA; j_gene: TRBJ1-4; len: 14; v_gene: TRBV28; CDR3aa: CASSFRGENEKLFF
d_gene: TRBD1; abundance: NA; j_gene: TRBJ2-7; len: 14; v_gene: TRBV7-2; CDR3aa: CASSLENRGREQYF
d_gene: NA; abundance: NA; j_gene: TRBJ1-6; len: 15; v_gene: TRBV6-2/TRBV6-3; CDR3aa: CASSIATGLAAPLHF
d_gene: NA; abundance: NA; j_gene: TRBJ2-7; len: 14; v_gene: TRBV28; CDR3aa: CASSPSPDSYEQYF
d_gene: TRBD1; abundance: NA; j_gene: TRBJ1-5; len: 16; v_gene: TRBV10-3; CDR3aa: CAISEGDRGMGQPQHF
d_gene: TRBD2; abundance: NA; j_gene: TRBJ2-1; len: 16; v_gene: TRBV6-5; CDR3aa: CASSYISGGAYNEQFF
d_gene: TRBD2; abundance: once; j_gene: TRBJ2-7; len: 14; v_gene: TRBV3-1/TRBV3-2; CDR3aa: CASSHYGGAGEQYF
d_gene: TRBD1; abundance: once; j_gene: TRBJ2-1; len: 15; v_gene: TRBV2; CDR3aa: CASNDGTGGFNEQFF
d_gene: NA; abundance: NA; j_gene: TRBJ1-5; len: 15; v_gene: TRBV7-9; CDR3aa: CASSPDGSSNQPQHF
d_gene: TRBD2; abundance: NA; j_gene: TRBJ2-5; len: 14; v_gene: TRBV29-1; CDR3aa: CSVELAENQETQYF
d_gene: NA; abundance: NA; j_gene: TRBJ1-2; len: 13; v_gene: TRBV6-1; CDR3aa: CASSEAIGEGYTF